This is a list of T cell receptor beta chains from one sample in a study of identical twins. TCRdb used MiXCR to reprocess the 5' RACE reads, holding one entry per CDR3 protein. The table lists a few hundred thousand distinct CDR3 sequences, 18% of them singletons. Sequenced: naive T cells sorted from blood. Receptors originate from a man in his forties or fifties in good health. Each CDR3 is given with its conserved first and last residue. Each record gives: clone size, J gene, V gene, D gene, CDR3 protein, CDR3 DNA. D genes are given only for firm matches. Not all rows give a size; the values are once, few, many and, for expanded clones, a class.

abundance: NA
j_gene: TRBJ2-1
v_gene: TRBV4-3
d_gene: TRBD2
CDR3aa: CASSRLAGTYNEQFF
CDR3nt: TGCGCCAGCAGCCGGCTAGCGGGGACCTACAATGAGCAGTTCTTC

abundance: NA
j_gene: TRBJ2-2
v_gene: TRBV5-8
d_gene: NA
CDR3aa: CASSLSWGGTGELFF
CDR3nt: TGTGCCAGCAGCTTGTCCTGGGGCGGCACCGGGGAGCTGTTTTTT

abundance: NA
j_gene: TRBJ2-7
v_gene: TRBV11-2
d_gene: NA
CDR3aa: CASSLVMAGPYF
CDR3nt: TGTGCCAGCAGCTTAGTGATGGCAGGACCGTACTTC

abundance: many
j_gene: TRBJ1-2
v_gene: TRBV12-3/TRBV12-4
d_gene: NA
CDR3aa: CASRTASNYGYTF
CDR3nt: TGTGCCAGCAGAACTGCAAGTAACTATGGCTACACCTTC

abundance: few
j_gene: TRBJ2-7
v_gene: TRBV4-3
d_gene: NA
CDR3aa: CASSREPSYEQYF
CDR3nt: TGCGCCAGCAGCCGGGAGCCCTCCTACGAGCAGTACTTC

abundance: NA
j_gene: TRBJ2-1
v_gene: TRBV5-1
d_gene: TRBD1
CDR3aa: CASSWTGVGDEQFF
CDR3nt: TGCGCCAGCAGCTGGACAGGAGTTGGGGATGAGCAGTTCTTC

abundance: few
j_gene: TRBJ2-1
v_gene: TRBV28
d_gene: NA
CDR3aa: CASSFGELGNEQFF
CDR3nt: TGTGCCAGCAGTTTTGGGGAGTTGGGGAATGAGCAGTTCTTC

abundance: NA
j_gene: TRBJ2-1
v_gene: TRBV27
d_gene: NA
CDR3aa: CASSLDTAQAVYNEQFF
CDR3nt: TGTGCCAGCAGTTTGGATACCGCCCAGGCCGTCTACAATGAGCAGTTCTTC

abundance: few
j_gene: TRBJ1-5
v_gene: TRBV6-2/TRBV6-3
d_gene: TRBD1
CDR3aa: CASSYSGRGRVLPQHF
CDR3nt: TGTGCCAGCAGTTACTCGGGCAGGGGGCGAGTTCTGCCCCAGCATTTT

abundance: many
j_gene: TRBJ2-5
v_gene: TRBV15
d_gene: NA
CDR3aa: CATSRDYVLGEGETQYF
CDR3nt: TGTGCCACCAGCAGAGATTACGTGCTAGGGGAAGGGGAGACCCAGTACTTC

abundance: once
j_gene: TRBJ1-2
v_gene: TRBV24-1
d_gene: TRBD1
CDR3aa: CATSDLGQGLHGYTF
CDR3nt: TGTGCCACCAGCGATCTGGGACAGGGCTTACATGGCTACACCTTC

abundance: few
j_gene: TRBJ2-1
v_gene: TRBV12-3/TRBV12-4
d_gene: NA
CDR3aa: CASSFGLTNEQFF
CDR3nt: TGTGCCAGCAGTTTTGGTTTGACCAATGAGCAGTTCTTC

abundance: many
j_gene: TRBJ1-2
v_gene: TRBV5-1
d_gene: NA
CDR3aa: CASSLAGNGYTF
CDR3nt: TGCGCCAGCAGCTTGGCGGGGAATGGCTACACCTTC

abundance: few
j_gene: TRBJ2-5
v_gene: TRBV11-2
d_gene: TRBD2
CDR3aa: CASSPGGLAGGQGETQYF
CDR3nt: TGTGCCAGCAGCCCGGGCGGGCTAGCGGGGGGTCAGGGAGAGACCCAGTACTTC

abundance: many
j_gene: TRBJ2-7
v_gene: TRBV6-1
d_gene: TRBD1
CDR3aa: CASSKSPGQGTGEQYF
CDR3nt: TGTGCCAGCAGCAAAAGTCCGGGACAGGGGACGGGTGAGCAGTACTTC

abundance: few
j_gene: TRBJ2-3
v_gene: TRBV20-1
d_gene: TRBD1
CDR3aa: CSARAGTGVRTDTQYF
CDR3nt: TGCAGTGCTAGAGCCGGGACAGGGGTCCGCACAGATACGCAGTATTTT

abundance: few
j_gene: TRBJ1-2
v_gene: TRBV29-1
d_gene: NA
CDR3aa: CSVEGGQRDYGYTF
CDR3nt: TGCAGCGTTGAGGGAGGACAGCGGGACTATGGCTACACCTTC

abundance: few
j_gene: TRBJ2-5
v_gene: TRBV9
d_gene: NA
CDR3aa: CASSPTRSQETQYF
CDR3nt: TGTGCCAGCAGCCCAACACGGTCTCAAGAGACCCAGTACTTC

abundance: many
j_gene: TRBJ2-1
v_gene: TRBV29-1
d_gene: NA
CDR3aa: CSVVWVSYNEQFF
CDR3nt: TGCAGCGTTGTTTGGGTGTCCTACAATGAGCAGTTCTTC

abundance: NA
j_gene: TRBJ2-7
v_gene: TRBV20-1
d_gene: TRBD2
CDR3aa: CSARGLAGYYEQYF
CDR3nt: TGCAGTGCTCGGGGACTAGCGGGGTACTACGAGCAGTACTTC

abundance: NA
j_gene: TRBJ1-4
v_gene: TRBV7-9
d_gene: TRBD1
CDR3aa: CASSLTTGGYEKLFF
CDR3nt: TGTGCCAGCAGCTTAACGACAGGGGGATATGAAAAACTGTTTTTT

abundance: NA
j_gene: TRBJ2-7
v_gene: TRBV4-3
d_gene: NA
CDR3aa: CASSQEVGTRTYEQYF
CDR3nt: TGCGCCAGCAGCCAAGAGGTCGGGACAAGGACTTACGAGCAGTACTTC

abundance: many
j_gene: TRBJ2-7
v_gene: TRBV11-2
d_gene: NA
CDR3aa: CASSLKVLPQARRGNEQYF
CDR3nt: TGTGCCAGCAGCTTAAAAGTTCTGCCCCAAGCCAGAAGGGGAAACGAGCAGTACTTC

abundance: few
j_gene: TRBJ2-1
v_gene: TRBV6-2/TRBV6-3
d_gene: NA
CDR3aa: CASSSPGRRTFGYNEQFF
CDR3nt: TGTGCCAGCAGTTCCCCTGGACGGCGAACCTTCGGGTACAATGAGCAGTTCTTC

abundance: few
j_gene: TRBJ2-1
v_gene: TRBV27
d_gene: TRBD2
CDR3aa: CAAHNGGAYNEQFF
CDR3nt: TGTGCCGCCCATAACGGGGGGGCATACAATGAGCAGTTCTTC

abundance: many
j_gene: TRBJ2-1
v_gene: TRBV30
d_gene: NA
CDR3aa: CAWSWRASPYNEQFF
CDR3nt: TGTGCCTGGAGTTGGAGGGCCTCGCCCTACAATGAGCAGTTCTTC

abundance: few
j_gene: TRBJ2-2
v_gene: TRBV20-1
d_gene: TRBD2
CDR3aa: CSAIPREGLSTGELFF
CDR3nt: TGCAGTGCTATCCCTCGGGAGGGCCTTAGCACCGGGGAGCTGTTTTTT

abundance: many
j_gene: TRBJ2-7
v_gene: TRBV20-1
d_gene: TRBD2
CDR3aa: CSARVPSGPYEQYF
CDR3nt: TGCAGTGCTAGAGTTCCTAGCGGACCCTACGAGCAGTACTTC

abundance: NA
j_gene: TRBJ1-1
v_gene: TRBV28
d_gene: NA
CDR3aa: CASSLLGHSLNTEAFF
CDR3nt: TGTGCCAGCAGTTTACTGGGACACTCGCTGAACACTGAAGCTTTCTTT

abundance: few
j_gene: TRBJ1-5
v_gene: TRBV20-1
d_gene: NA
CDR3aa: CSARDLTPDQPQHF
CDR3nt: TGCAGTGCTAGAGATCTGACCCCCGATCAGCCCCAGCATTTT

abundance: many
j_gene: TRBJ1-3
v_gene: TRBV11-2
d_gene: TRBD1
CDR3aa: CASSLDLTGFGNTIYF
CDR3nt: TGTGCCAGCAGCTTGGATTTGACAGGGTTCGGAAACACCATATATTTT

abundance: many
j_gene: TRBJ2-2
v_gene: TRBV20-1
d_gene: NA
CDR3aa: CSATTGNPGELFF
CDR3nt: TGCAGTGCAACAACGGGCAACCCCGGGGAGCTGTTTTTT

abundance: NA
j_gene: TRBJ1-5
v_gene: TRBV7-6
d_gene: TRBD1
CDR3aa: CASSPTGTAPQHF
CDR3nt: TGTGCCAGCAGCCCCACCGGGACAGCGCCCCAGCATTTT

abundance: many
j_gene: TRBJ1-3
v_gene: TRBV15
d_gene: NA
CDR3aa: CATSRDRGGNTIYF
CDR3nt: TGTGCCACCAGCAGAGACAGGGGTGGAAACACCATATATTTT

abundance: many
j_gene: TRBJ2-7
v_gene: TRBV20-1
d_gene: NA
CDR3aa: CSARSLGWGADEQYF
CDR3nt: TGCAGTGCTAGAAGCTTGGGGTGGGGGGCAGACGAGCAGTACTTC

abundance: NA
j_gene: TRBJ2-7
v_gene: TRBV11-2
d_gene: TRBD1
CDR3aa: CASSLAWDRGSYEQYF
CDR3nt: TGTGCCAGCAGCTTAGCCTGGGACAGGGGCTCCTACGAGCAGTACTTC

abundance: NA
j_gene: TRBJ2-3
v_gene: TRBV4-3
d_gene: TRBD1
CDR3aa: CASSQDRTGGPDTQYF
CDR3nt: TGCGCCAGCAGCCAAGATAGGACAGGGGGCCCAGATACGCAGTATTTT

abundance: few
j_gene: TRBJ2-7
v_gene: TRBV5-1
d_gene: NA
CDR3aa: CASSPGSSSSIFF
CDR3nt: TGCGCCAGCAGCCCAGGATCATCGTCGAGTATTTTCTTC

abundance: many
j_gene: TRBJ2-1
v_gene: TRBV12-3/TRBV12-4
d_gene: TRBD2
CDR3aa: CASSPGLAVPYNEQFF
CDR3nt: TGTGCCAGCAGCCCGGGACTAGCGGTACCCTACAATGAGCAGTTCTTC

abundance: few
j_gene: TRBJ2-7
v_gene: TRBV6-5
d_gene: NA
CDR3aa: CASSYVSGPYEQYF
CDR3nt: TGTGCCAGCAGTTACGTCAGCGGGCCCTACGAGCAGTACTTC

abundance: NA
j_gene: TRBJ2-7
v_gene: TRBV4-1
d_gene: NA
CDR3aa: CASSQETVYEQYF
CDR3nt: TGCGCCAGCAGCCAGGAGACAGTCTACGAGCAGTACTTC

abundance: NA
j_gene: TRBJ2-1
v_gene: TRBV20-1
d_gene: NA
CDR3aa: CSARRGGIRGNEQFF
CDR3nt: TGCAGTGCTAGGCGCGGCGGAATCCGGGGGAATGAGCAGTTCTTC

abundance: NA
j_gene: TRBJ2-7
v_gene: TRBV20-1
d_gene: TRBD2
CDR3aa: CSANGWSGGYEQYF
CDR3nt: TGCAGTGCGAACGGCTGGAGCGGGGGATACGAGCAGTACTTC

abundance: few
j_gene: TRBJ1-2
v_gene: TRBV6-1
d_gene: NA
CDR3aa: CASSARDGYGYTF
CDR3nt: TGTGCCAGCAGTGCCAGGGATGGCTATGGCTACACCTTC

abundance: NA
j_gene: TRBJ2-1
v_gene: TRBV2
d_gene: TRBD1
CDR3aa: CASSVGDRARFF
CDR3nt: TGTGCCAGCAGTGTGGGAGACAGGGCTAGGTTCTTC

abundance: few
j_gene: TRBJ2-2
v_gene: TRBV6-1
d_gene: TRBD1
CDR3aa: CASSIQGHTGELFF
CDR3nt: TGTGCCAGCAGCATACAGGGGCACACCGGGGAGCTGTTTTTT

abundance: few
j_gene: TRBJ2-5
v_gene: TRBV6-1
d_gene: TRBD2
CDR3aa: CASGVAGGRETQYF
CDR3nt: TGTGCCAGCGGGGTAGCGGGGGGACGAGAGACCCAGTACTTC

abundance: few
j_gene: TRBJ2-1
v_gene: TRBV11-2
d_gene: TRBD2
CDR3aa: CASSLLAGNNEQFF
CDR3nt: TGTGCCAGCAGCTTATTAGCGGGGAACAATGAGCAGTTCTTC

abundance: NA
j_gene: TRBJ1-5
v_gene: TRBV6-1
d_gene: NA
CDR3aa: CASSPKTDTGLSNQPQHF
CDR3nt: TGTGCCAGCAGCCCCAAGACCGACACAGGGTTAAGCAATCAGCCCCAGCATTTT

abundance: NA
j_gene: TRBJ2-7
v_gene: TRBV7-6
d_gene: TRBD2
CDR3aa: CASSPGYSGGGEQYF
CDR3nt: TGTGCCAGCAGCCCAGGTTATTCGGGAGGGGGCGAGCAGTACTTC